The T cell receptor (beta chain) described here comes from a study of blood T cell repertoires in COVID-19 (dated by TCRdb to the early 2020s). A note on the overall study: Samples from collaborators originated in the United States, Italy and Spain and spanned both the acute and convalescent phases of COVID-19. The prospective study material was composed of cDNA or gDNA derived from T cells, B-cell-depleted T cells, or PBMCs. Subjects who had been exposed to COVID-19, were actively infected with it, or had recovered from it provided the deeply sampled blood TCRbeta repertoires that made up the dataset. A freely available public database, intended as a resource for researchers studying the immune response to SARS-CoV-2, is where the repertoires were released. The samples were drawn from two sources: the first 160 participants of the ongoing ImmuneRACE study, and over 1,000 subjects contributed by 6 global collaborators. Sample metadata almost always included a de-identified subject ID, COVID-19 status, age in years and sex. HLA class I and class II types, where available, came from metadata supplied by the sample provider rather than from assay-based typing. Study-wide findings and limitations: How much clinical and demographic metadata was included differed by source and by participant, and the metadata was provided uncurated.

This clone came up once. The clone's antigen remains unknown. No qualities accompany the bases; no much larger clone lies one base away. At the junction V is shortened by 2 bases and J by 8 bases; bases outside the gene matches: 16. The CDR1 and CDR2 encoded by the germline V gene (reference sequence) are MNHEY and SMNVEV. CDR3 length: 17 amino acids, cysteine to phenylalanine. The retained sequence is limited to the CDR3, 51 bases, with the frame set at the first base. TCRbeta CDR3 regions were amplified from genomic DNA by means of the immunoSEQ Assay, a bias-controlled multiplex PCR. The authors' pipeline ran thus. Within the assay, amplification of reference gene primers was used to estimate how many nucleated cells each sample contained. Sequence reads were collapsed and filtered to measure the absolute abundance of every unique TCRbeta CDR3 rearrangement. For each sample, productive Simpson clonality was calculated as the square root of Simpson's diversity index over productive rearrangements. What TCRdb holds here is the immuneACCESS table cut down to in-frame rearrangements. Part of the clones is not present; checked against another copy, under half of the missing clones reflect an unresolved V gene, and the others are unexplained. That table furnishes V, J and clone size, whereas the DNA furnished D and trimming. This sample is represented by about 190,000 clones; roughly 78% of them were singletons. The leading ten clones occupy around 2.8% of the sample.

The collaborating institutions used their own protocols to collect whole blood in K2EDTA tubes. Collaborator samples were shipped for TCRbeta analysis as frozen whole blood, isolated PBMCs, or DNA extracted from either sample type. The TCR comes from a woman of 80 years or more with active or convalescent COVID-19. The sequence is built from TRBV27 and TRBJ1-2, with 8 bases in between that match TRBD1. The sample consisted of peripheral blood. CDR3 sequence: CASSLTRTAQGAKGYTF. DNA sequence: TGTGCCAGCAGTTTAACCCGAACGGCTCAGGGGGCAAAGGGCTACACCTTC.